Below, one T cell receptor beta chain is given with its context. The antigen is not known. The junction had 4 bases not matched to a gene; V was cut back by 0 bases and J by 2 bases. Germline-derived CDR1 and CDR2 are MRHNA and SNTAGT. The CDR3 consists of 17 residues. The time point: sample taken at primary tumor resection. This specimen belongs to a study of spatial heterogeneity in lung cancer. Turning to the study itself: Consistent detection of more beta-chain than alpha-chain sequences was observed. Overall study findings and caveats: Mutation tallies in tumors tracked expanded intratumoral alpha and beta TCR counts.

TCRdb independently ran MiXCR on the 5' RACE reads; one entry per CDR3 protein. The sample lists roughly 18,000 distinct CDR3 sequences; approximately 6.5% were seen once. The chain carries TRBV6-4 and TRBJ2-3; 11 nucleotides align to TRBD2. Sequenced here: lung tumor tissue, sampled at surgery. This sequence was found in a female donor with early-stage non-small cell lung cancer. Here the CDR3 DNA reads TGTGCCAGCAGTGACTCTGCTAGCGGGGGGCACACAGATACGCAGTATTTT. Its translation: CASSDSASGGHTDTQYF.